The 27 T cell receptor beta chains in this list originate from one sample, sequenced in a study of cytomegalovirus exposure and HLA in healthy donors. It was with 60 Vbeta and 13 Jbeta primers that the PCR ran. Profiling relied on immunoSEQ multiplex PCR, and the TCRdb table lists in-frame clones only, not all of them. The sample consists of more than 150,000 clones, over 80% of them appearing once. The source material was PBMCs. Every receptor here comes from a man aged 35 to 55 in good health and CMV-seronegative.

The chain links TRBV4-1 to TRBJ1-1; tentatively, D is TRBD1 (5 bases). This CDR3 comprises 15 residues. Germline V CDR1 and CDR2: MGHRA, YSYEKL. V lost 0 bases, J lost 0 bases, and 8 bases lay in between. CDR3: CASSQDSGMNTEAFF. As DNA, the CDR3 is TGCGCCAGCAGCCAAGATTCAGGGATGAACACTGAAGCTTTCTTT.

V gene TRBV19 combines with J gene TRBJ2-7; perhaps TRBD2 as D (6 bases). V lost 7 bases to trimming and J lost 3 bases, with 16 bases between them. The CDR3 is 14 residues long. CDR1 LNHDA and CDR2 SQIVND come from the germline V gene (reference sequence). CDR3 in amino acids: CASKEGPGRYEQYF. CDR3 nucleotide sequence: TGTGCCAGTAAGGAGGGGCCAGGGCGCTACGAGCAGTACTTC.

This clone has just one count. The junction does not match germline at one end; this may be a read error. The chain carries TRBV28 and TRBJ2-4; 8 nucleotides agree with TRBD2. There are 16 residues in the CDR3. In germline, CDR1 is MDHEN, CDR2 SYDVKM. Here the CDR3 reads CASSPSGAGGAGFWCF. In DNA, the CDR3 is TGTGCCAGCAGTCCCTCCGGGGCGGGGGGCGCAGGTTTTTGGTGCTTC.

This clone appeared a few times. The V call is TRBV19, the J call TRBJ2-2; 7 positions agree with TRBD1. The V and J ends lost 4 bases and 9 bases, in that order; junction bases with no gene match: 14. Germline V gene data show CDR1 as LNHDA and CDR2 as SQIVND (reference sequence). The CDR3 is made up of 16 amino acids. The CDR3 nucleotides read TGTGCCAGTAGTACGGATATAAGGACAGGAGGTCGGGAGCTGTTTTTT. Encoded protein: CASSTDIRTGGRELFF.

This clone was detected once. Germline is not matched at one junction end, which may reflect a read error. The CDR3 sequence: CASSLAGSSETQYF. The CDR3 DNA is TGTGCTAGCAGCTTGGCGGGCAGCAGTGAGACCCAGTACTTC. The chain employs TRBV7-7 and TRBJ2-5, with D perhaps matching TRBD2 (5 bases). This CDR3 has 14 amino acids. Germline V gives CDR1 SSHAT, CDR2 FNYEAQ (reference sequence).

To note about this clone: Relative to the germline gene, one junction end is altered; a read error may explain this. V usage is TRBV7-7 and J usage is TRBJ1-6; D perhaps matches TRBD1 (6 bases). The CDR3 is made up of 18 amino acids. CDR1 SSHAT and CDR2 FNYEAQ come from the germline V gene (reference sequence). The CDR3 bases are TGTGCTAGCAGCTTAGAAGGGGGATTTCCGGACAGAGTGATCCCCCTCCACTTT. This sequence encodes CASSLEGGFPDRVIPLHF.

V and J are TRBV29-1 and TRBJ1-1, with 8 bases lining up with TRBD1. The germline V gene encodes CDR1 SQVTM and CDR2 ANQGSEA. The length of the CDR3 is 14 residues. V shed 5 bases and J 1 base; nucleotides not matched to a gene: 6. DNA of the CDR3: TGCAGCGTTAAGGGAACAGGGGGGAACACTGAAGCTTTCTTT. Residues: CSVKGTGGNTEAFF.

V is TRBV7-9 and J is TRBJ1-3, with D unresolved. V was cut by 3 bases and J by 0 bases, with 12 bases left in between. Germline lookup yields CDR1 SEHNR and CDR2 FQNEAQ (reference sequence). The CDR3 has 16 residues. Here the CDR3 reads CASSFTRAGSGNTIYF. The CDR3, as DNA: TGTGCCAGCAGCTTCACGCGGGCCGGCTCTGGAAACACCATATATTTT.

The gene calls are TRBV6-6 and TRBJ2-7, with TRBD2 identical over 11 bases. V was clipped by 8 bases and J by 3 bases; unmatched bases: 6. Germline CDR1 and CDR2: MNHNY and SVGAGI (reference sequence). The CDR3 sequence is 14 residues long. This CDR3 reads CASRTSGGNYEQYF. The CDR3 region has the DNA TGTGCCAGCCGTACTAGCGGGGGCAACTACGAGCAGTACTTC.

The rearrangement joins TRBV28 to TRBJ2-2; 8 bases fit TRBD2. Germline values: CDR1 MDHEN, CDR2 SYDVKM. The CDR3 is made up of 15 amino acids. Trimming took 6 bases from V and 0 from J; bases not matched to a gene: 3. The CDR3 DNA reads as TGTGCCAGCAGCTCGGGGGGGACGAACACCGGGGAGCTGTTTTTT. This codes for CASSSGGTNTGELFF.

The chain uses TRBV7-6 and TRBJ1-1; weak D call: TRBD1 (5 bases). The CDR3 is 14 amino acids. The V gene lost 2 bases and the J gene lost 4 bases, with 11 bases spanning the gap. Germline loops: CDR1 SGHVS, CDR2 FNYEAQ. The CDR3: CASSLSQDSTEAFF. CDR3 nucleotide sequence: TGTGCCAGCAGCTTATCACAAGACAGCACTGAAGCTTTCTTT. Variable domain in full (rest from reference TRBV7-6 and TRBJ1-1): GAGVSQSPRYKVTKRGQDVALRCDPISGHVSLYWYRQALGQGPEFLTYFNYEAQQDKSGLPNDRFSAERPEGSISTLTIQRTEQRDSAMYRCASSLSQDSTEAFFGQGTRLTVV.

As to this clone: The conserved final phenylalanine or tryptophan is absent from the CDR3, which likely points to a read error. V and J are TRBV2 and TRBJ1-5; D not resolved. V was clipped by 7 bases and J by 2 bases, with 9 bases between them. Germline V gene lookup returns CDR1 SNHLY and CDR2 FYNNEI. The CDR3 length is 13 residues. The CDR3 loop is CASTSWGNQPQHL. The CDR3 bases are TGTGCCAGCACGAGTTGGGGCAATCAGCCCCAGCATCTT.

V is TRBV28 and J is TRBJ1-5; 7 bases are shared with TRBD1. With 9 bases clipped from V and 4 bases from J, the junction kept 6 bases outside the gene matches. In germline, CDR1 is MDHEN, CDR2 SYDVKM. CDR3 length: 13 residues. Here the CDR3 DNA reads TGTGCCAGTGGGGGGACAGTTAATCAGCCCCAGCATTTT. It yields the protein CASGGTVNQPQHF.

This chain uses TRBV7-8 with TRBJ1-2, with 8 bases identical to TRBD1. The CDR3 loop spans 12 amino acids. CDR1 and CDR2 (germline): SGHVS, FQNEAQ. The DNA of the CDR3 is TGTGGAGTGACTGACAGGGGCGAGGGCTACACCTTC. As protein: CGVTDRGEGYTF.

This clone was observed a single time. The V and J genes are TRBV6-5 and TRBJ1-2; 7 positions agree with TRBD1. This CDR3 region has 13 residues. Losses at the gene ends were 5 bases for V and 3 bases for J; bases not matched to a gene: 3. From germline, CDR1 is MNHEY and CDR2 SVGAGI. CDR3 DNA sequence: TGTGCCAGCAGTGATGACAGGGACTATGGCTACACCTTC. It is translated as CASSDDRDYGYTF.

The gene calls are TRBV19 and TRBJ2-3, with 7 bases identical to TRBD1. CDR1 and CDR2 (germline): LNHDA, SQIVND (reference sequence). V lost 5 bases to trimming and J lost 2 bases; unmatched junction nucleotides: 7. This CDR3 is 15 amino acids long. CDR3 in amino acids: CASSDSGQSTDTQYF. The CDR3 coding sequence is TGTGCCAGTAGTGACTCGGGACAGTCCACAGATACGCAGTATTTT.

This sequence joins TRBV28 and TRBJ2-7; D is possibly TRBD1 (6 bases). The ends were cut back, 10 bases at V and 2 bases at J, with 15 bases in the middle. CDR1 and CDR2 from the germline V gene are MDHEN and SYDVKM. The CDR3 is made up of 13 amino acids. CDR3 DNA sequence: TGTGCCACCATTGGACAGTTCCCCTACGAGCAGTACTTC. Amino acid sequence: CATIGQFPYEQYF.

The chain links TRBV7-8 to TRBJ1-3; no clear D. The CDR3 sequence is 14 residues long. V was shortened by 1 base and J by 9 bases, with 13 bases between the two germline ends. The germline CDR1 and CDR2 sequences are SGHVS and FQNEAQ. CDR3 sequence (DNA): TGTGCCAGCAGCTTAGAGGCAGGCGTAAGCACCATATATTTT. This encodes CASSLEAGVSTIYF.

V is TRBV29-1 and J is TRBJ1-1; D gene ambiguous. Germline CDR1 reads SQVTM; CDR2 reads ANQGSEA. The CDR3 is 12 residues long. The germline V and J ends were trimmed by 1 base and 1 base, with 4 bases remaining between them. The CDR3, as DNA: TGCAGCGTTGAAGGAGCGAACACTGAAGCTTTCTTT. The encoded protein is CSVEGANTEAFF.

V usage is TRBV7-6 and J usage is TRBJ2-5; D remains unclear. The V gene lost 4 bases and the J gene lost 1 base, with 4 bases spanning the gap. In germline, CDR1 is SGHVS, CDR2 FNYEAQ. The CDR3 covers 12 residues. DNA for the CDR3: TGTGCCAGCAGCTCCGGCCAAGAGACCCAGTACTTC. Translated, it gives CASSSGQETQYF.

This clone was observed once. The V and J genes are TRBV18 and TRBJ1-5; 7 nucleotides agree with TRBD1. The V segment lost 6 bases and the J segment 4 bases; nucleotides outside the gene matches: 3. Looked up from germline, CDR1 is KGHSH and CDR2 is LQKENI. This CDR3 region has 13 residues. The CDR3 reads CASSGQDNQPQHF. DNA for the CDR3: TGTGCCAGCTCCGGACAGGATAATCAGCCCCAGCATTTT.

The CDR3 DNA follows: TGTGCCAGCAGCCTTGGGGGGGGCGAGACCCAGTACTTC. It is translated as CASSLGGGETQYF. This chain joins TRBV28 and TRBJ2-5; tentatively, D is TRBD2 (7 bases). Between the trimmed V and J ends, which lost 6 bases and 5 bases, there was a span of 13 bases. Germline V gene sequence: CDR1 MDHEN, CDR2 SYDVKM. The CDR3 runs 13 residues.

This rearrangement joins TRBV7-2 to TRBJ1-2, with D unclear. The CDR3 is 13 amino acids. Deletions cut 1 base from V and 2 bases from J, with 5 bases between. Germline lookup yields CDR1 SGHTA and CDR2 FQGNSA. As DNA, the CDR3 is TGTGCCAGCAGCTTAGTCCTAAACTATGGCTACACCTTC. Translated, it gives CASSLVLNYGYTF.

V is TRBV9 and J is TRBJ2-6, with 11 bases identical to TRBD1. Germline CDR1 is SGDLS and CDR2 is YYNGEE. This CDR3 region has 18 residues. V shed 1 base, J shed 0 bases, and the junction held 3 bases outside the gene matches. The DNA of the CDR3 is TGTGCCAGCAGCGTACAGGGACAGGGGGGCTCTGGGGCCAACGTCCTGACTTTC. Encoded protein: CASSVQGQGGSGANVLTF.

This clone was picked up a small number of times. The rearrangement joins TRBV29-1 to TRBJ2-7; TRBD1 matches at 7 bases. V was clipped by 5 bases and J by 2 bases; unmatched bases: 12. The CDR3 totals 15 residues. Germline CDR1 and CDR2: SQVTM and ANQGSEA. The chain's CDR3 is CSVTPAAGGPYEQYF. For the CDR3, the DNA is TGCAGCGTTACGCCGGCGGCAGGGGGTCCCTACGAGCAGTACTTC.

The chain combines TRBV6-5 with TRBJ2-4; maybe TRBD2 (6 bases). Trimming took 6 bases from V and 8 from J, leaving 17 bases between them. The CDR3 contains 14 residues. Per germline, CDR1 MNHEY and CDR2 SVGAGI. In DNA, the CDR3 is TGTGCCAGCAGCTTCGGGAGAGAGGGTTACATTCAGTACTTC. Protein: CASSFGREGYIQYF.

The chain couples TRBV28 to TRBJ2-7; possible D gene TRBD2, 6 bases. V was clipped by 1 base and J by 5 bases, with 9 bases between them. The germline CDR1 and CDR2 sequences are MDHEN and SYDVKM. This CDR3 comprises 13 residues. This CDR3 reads CASSLYGGNEQYF. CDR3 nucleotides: TGTGCCAGCAGTTTATACGGCGGGAACGAGCAGTACTTC.